These T cell receptor beta chains were read from a single sample in a study of blood T cells in healthy people across ages. Using its own MiXCR run on the 5' RACE reads, TCRdb lists one record per CDR3 protein. The sample yields hundreds of thousands of distinct CDR3 sequences, around 45% seen once. The sequenced sample consisted of blood. These receptors all come from a woman in her sixties or seventies in good health. Each CDR3 is given with its conserved first and last residue. A D gene is named only where the DNA matches it firmly. Part of the rows lack a size; the others show once, few, many or a class for expanded clones.

d_gene: NA
abundance: once
v_gene: TRBV27
j_gene: TRBJ1-4
CDR3nt: TGTGCCAGCAGTTATAGGGATGAAAAACTGTTTTTT
CDR3aa: CASSYRDEKLFF

d_gene: TRBD1
abundance: NA
v_gene: TRBV11-1
j_gene: TRBJ2-2
CDR3nt: TGTGCCAGCAGCTTAGCTCTCGGGACAGGGAATGTGGGAGAGAACACCGGGGAGCTGTTTTTT
CDR3aa: CASSLALGTGNVGENTGELFF

d_gene: NA
abundance: NA
v_gene: TRBV4-3
j_gene: TRBJ2-1
CDR3nt: TGCGCCAGCAGCCAGGGTCCTCGCTACAATGAGCAGTTCTTC
CDR3aa: CASSQGPRYNEQFF

d_gene: NA
abundance: NA
v_gene: TRBV3-1
j_gene: TRBJ2-5
CDR3nt: TGTGCCAGCAGCCACCAGACTAGTCCGCAAGAGACCCAGTACTTC
CDR3aa: CASSHQTSPQETQYF

d_gene: TRBD2
abundance: NA
v_gene: TRBV10-3
j_gene: TRBJ2-1
CDR3nt: TGTGCCATCACCCCGGGACTAGCGGGAGACAATGAGCAGTTCTTC
CDR3aa: CAITPGLAGDNEQFF

d_gene: TRBD2
abundance: NA
v_gene: TRBV2
j_gene: TRBJ2-7
CDR3nt: TGTGCCACCGCTCTAGCGGGAATTTACGAGCAGTACTTC
CDR3aa: CATALAGIYEQYF

d_gene: NA
abundance: NA
v_gene: TRBV20-1
j_gene: TRBJ1-2
CDR3nt: TGCAGTGCTAAGAACGCGGACAGCCATGGCTACACCTTC
CDR3aa: CSAKNADSHGYTF

d_gene: NA
abundance: NA
v_gene: TRBV10-3
j_gene: TRBJ2-7
CDR3nt: TGTGCCATCAGTGACCGGCACCGGGGAACCTACGAGCAGTACTTC
CDR3aa: CAISDRHRGTYEQYF

d_gene: TRBD2
abundance: many
v_gene: TRBV27
j_gene: TRBJ2-3
CDR3nt: TGTGCCAGCACTCAACTAGCGGGAGACCCGATTGGGGGTACGCAGTATTTT
CDR3aa: CASTQLAGDPIGGTQYF

d_gene: NA
abundance: few
v_gene: TRBV12-3/TRBV12-4
j_gene: TRBJ2-1
CDR3nt: TGTGCCACCCGGGGGCGGCGCAAATACAATGAGCAGTTCTTC
CDR3aa: CATRGRRKYNEQFF

d_gene: NA
abundance: NA
v_gene: TRBV4-3
j_gene: TRBJ2-5
CDR3nt: TGCGCCAGCAGCCAAGATCTCGGCGGGAGCGAACAGGGTGAGACCCAGTACTTC
CDR3aa: CASSQDLGGSEQGETQYF

d_gene: NA
abundance: NA
v_gene: TRBV5-1
j_gene: TRBJ2-5
CDR3nt: TGCGCCAGTTCCGGACCGTCCCAAGAGACCCAGTACTTC
CDR3aa: CASSGPSQETQYF

d_gene: NA
abundance: NA
v_gene: TRBV20-1
j_gene: TRBJ2-7
CDR3nt: TGCAGTGCTAGAGATGAGGTCGGCAGATCGAAGTCCTACGAGCAGTACTTC
CDR3aa: CSARDEVGRSKSYEQYF

d_gene: TRBD1
abundance: few
v_gene: TRBV29-1
j_gene: TRBJ1-2
CDR3nt: TGCAGCGTTATAGGACAGGGAGTTGATGGCTACACCTTC
CDR3aa: CSVIGQGVDGYTF

d_gene: TRBD2
abundance: few
v_gene: TRBV4-3
j_gene: TRBJ2-7
CDR3nt: TGCGCCAGCAGCCCGATAGCGGGGGCCTACGAGCAGTACTTC
CDR3aa: CASSPIAGAYEQYF

d_gene: TRBD2
abundance: NA
v_gene: TRBV7-3
j_gene: TRBJ2-2
CDR3nt: TGTGCCAGCAGCTCACTAGCGGGGAACACCGGGGAGCTGTTTTTT
CDR3aa: CASSSLAGNTGELFF

d_gene: NA
abundance: NA
v_gene: TRBV14
j_gene: TRBJ1-6
CDR3nt: TGTGCCAGCAGCCAAGGGACAGCCTATAATTCACCCCTCCACTTT
CDR3aa: CASSQGTAYNSPLHF

d_gene: TRBD1
abundance: NA
v_gene: TRBV4-1
j_gene: TRBJ2-7
CDR3nt: TGCGCCAGCAGCCAAGCCAGGGGGCTACTCCCTTACGAGCAGTACTTC
CDR3aa: CASSQARGLLPYEQYF

d_gene: NA
abundance: NA
v_gene: TRBV20-1
j_gene: TRBJ2-5
CDR3nt: TGCAGTGCTGGAGACGGGACTGTAAAAGAGACCCAGTACTTC
CDR3aa: CSAGDGTVKETQYF

d_gene: TRBD2
abundance: NA
v_gene: TRBV20-1
j_gene: TRBJ2-7
CDR3nt: TGCAGTGCGCCGGGACTAGCGGTCACCTACGAGCAGTACTTC
CDR3aa: CSAPGLAVTYEQYF

d_gene: TRBD2
abundance: few
v_gene: TRBV20-1
j_gene: TRBJ2-3
CDR3nt: TGCAGTGCTAGAGATCCCAGCGGGATGGATACGCAGTATTTT
CDR3aa: CSARDPSGMDTQYF

d_gene: TRBD1
abundance: few
v_gene: TRBV20-1
j_gene: TRBJ2-3
CDR3nt: TGCAGTGCTAGGGGGGACAGCTACAATTTAGATACGCAGTATTTT
CDR3aa: CSARGDSYNLDTQYF

d_gene: NA
abundance: NA
v_gene: TRBV5-1
j_gene: TRBJ2-3
CDR3nt: TGCGCCAGCAGCTTGGAAGGGCCGGGAGATACGCAGTATTTT
CDR3aa: CASSLEGPGDTQYF

d_gene: TRBD2
abundance: few
v_gene: TRBV6-6
j_gene: TRBJ2-1
CDR3nt: TGTGCCAGCAGTTATCCGGGACTAGCGGGAGGAATTGAGCAGTTCTTC
CDR3aa: CASSYPGLAGGIEQFF

d_gene: NA
abundance: NA
v_gene: TRBV21-1
j_gene: TRBJ2-5
CDR3nt: TGTGCTGAGCGGAGAGAAGGCGGCGAGACCCAGTACTTC
CDR3aa: CAERREGGETQYF

d_gene: TRBD1
abundance: many
v_gene: TRBV18
j_gene: TRBJ2-7
CDR3nt: TGTGCCAGCAGCCCGGGACAGGGACCCTACGAGCAGTACTTC
CDR3aa: CASSPGQGPYEQYF

d_gene: NA
abundance: few
v_gene: TRBV20-1
j_gene: TRBJ1-5
CDR3nt: TGCAGTGCTAGAGGACAGACTCGCAATCAGCCCCAGCATTTT
CDR3aa: CSARGQTRNQPQHF

d_gene: TRBD1
abundance: many
v_gene: TRBV13
j_gene: TRBJ1-2
CDR3nt: TGTGCCAGCAGCTCCCCCGGGACAGACTATGGCTACACCTTC
CDR3aa: CASSSPGTDYGYTF

d_gene: TRBD1
abundance: NA
v_gene: TRBV27
j_gene: TRBJ1-2
CDR3nt: TGTGCCAGCAGTCCGAGGGGACAGGGGGGATCGCGAGGCTACACCTTC
CDR3aa: CASSPRGQGGSRGYTF

d_gene: TRBD2
abundance: NA
v_gene: TRBV20-1
j_gene: TRBJ2-7
CDR3nt: TGCAGTGCTAGAGCCCCACTTACTAGCGGGGGGACCTACGAGCAGTACTTC
CDR3aa: CSARAPLTSGGTYEQYF

d_gene: NA
abundance: NA
v_gene: TRBV9
j_gene: TRBJ2-7
CDR3nt: TGTGCCAGCAGCATAGCTAGCGCAAGCTCCTACAATGAGCAGTACTTC
CDR3aa: CASSIASASSYNEQYF

d_gene: TRBD2
abundance: NA
v_gene: TRBV7-6
j_gene: TRBJ2-7
CDR3nt: TGTGCCAGCAGCCCCAGGGCAGCGGGGTCTAATGAGCAGTACTTC
CDR3aa: CASSPRAAGSNEQYF

d_gene: NA
abundance: NA
v_gene: TRBV5-1
j_gene: TRBJ2-7
CDR3nt: TGCGCCAGCAGCATCGGGACGGCAACCTACGAGCAGTACTTC
CDR3aa: CASSIGTATYEQYF

d_gene: NA
abundance: NA
v_gene: TRBV10-3
j_gene: TRBJ2-2
CDR3nt: TGTGCCATCAGTGATTTGGGCACCGGGGAGCTGTTTTTT
CDR3aa: CAISDLGTGELFF

d_gene: TRBD1
abundance: few
v_gene: TRBV24-1
j_gene: TRBJ2-5
CDR3nt: TGTGCCACCAGTGATCTGGGGACAGTCCAAGAGACCCAGTACTTC
CDR3aa: CATSDLGTVQETQYF

d_gene: TRBD2
abundance: NA
v_gene: TRBV4-2
j_gene: TRBJ2-5
CDR3nt: TGTGCCAGCAGCCAAGGGGGACTAGCGGGAACGGAGGATGAGCAGTACTTC
CDR3aa: CASSQGGLAGTEDEQYF

d_gene: NA
abundance: NA
v_gene: TRBV7-9
j_gene: TRBJ2-7
CDR3nt: TGTGCCAGCAGCTTAGTTGAGACAGGCTCCTACGAGCAGTACTTC
CDR3aa: CASSLVETGSYEQYF

d_gene: TRBD1
abundance: NA
v_gene: TRBV13
j_gene: TRBJ2-6
CDR3nt: TGTGCCAGCAGCAACCGGGACAGTGGGATCTCTGGGGCCAACGTCCTGACTTTC
CDR3aa: CASSNRDSGISGANVLTF

d_gene: NA
abundance: NA
v_gene: TRBV20-1
j_gene: TRBJ2-7
CDR3nt: TGCAGCGGGCTGGTGGACGCGCGTCCGTACGAGCAGTACTTC
CDR3aa: CSGLVDARPYEQYF